This T cell receptor beta chain was sequenced during a study of siplizumab effects on memory and regulatory T cells. The assay was immunoSEQ multiplex PCR, and TCRdb's table has in-frame clones only and misses some. The sample holds approximately 97,000 clones, approximately 90% seen once. The sequence derives from a human donor in good health. Sequences were obtained from CD4+ T cells sorted from blood.

CDR3 amino acids: CASSMGQGLNTEAFF. DNA of the CDR3: TGTGCCAGTAGTATGGGACAGGGATTGAACACTGAAGCTTTCTTT. The chain couples TRBV19 to TRBJ1-1; 9 nucleotides line up with TRBD1. This CDR3 comprises 15 residues. From germline, CDR1 is LNHDA and CDR2 SQIVND (reference sequence). Trimming removed 3 bases from V and 0 bases from J; junction bases left unmatched: 2.